This T cell receptor beta chain was identified during a study of neurological immune-mediated disorders. Specified time point: longitudinal time-point 1 (baseline). Study results and limitations: It was HTLV-1-associated myelopathy that showed the most TCR clonal expansion, while multiple sclerosis showed the least, falling below healthy controls. No CDR3 amino acid sequences were shared by expanded clones across subjects, suggesting private repertoires in all groups.

The team produced cDNA through 5'RACE using 10-nucleotide random UMIs. TCRdb used MiXCR to reprocess the 5' RACE reads, holding one entry per CDR3 protein. The data contain 47,000 or so distinct CDR3 sequences, more than 8.5% of them singletons. As to this clonotype: Its cognate antigen is unknown. An end of the junction does not agree with germline; a read error may underlie this.

CDR3 size: 15 residues. CDR1 SGHRS and CDR2 YFSETQ come from the germline V gene. The receptor was derived from a woman in her forties in good health. The specimen sequenced was PBMCs. The genes are TRBV5-1 and TRBJ2-1; TRBD1 matches 7 bases. CDR3 nucleotide sequence: TGCGGCAGCAGCTCGTGGGACAGCTCCTACAATGAGCAGGTCTTC. It translates to CGSSSWDSSYNEQVF.